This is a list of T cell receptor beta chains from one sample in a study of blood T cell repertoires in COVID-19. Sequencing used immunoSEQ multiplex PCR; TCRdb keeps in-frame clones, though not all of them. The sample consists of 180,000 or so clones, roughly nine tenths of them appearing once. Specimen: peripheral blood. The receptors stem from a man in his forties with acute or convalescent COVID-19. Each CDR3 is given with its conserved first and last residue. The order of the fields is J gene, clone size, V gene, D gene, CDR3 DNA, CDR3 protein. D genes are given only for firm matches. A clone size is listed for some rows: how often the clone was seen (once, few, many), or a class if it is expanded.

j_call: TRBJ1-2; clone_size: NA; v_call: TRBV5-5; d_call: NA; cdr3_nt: TGTGCCAGCAGCTCGACACCTAACTATGGCTACACCTTC; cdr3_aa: CASSSTPNYGYTF
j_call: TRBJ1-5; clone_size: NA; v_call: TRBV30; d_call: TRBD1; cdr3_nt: TGTGCCTTCGTCCCACAGGGGGGTCTTAATCAGCCCCAGCATTTT; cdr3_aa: CAFVPQGGLNQPQHF
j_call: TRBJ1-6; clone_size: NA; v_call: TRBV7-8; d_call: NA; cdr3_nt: TGTGCCAGCAACCCCAGGGTCGAAGCCTCACCCCTCCACTTT; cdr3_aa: CASNPRVEASPLHF
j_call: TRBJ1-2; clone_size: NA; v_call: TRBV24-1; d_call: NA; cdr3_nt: TGTGCCACCAGTGATTTGTCCAGCGTTTATGGCTACACCTTC; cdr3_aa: CATSDLSSVYGYTF
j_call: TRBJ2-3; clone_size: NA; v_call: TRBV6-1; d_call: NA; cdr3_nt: TGTGCCAGCAGGTCGGGACATCGCACAGATACGCAGTATTTT; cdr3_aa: CASRSGHRTDTQYF
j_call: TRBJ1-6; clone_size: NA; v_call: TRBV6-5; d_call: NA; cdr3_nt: TGTGCCAGCAGTTTGCCGAAAGCTAATTCACCCCTCCACTTT; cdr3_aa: CASSLPKANSPLHF
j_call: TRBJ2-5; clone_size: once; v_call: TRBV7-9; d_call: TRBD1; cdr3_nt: TGTGCCAGCAGCCAACCGGTTGACAGGGGAAAGACCCAGTACTTC; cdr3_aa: CASSQPVDRGKTQYF
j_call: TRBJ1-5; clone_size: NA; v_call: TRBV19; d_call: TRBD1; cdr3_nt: TGTGCCAGTAGTAGACAGGGGGCAAATCAGCCCCAGCATTTT; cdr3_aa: CASSRQGANQPQHF
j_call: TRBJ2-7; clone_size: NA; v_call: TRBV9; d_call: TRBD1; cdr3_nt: TGTGCCAGCAGCGTGGGCAACAGGGGGCTCGAGCAGTACTTC; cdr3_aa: CASSVGNRGLEQYF
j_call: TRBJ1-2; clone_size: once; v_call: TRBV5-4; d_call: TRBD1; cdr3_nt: TGTGCCAGCAGCTTGGGGACAGGGGGAGGTAGCTATGGCTACACCTTC; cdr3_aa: CASSLGTGGGSYGYTF
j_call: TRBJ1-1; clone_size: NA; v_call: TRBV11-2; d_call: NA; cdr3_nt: TGTGCCAGCAGCCCCGGACCCAATGGAGGGGACACTGAAGCTTTCTTT; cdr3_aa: CASSPGPNGGDTEAFF
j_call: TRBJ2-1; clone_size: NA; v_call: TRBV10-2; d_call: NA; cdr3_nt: TGCGCCAGCAGGTGGGGGGGCCTAAACAATGAGCAGTTCTTC; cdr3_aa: CASRWGGLNNEQFF
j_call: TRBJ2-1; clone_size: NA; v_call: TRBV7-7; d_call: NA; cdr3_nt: TGTGCTAGCAGCTTAGCGTCCGGGATGAACAATGAGCAGTTCTTC; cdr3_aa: CASSLASGMNNEQFF
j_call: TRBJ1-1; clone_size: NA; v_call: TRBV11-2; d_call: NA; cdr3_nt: TGTGCCAGCAGCTCCGGACAGATGAACACTGAAGCTTTCTTT; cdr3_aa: CASSSGQMNTEAFF
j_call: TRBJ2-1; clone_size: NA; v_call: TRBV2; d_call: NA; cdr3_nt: TGTGCCACCTCAGAAACAAACTACAATGAGCAGTTCTTC; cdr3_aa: CATSETNYNEQFF
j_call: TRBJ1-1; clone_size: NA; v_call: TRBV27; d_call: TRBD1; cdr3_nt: TGTGCCAGCAGCCGGTGGGGGACAGGGCATGGGACTGCACTCCTGAACACTGAAGCTTTCTTT; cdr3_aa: CASSRWGTGHGTALLNTEAFF
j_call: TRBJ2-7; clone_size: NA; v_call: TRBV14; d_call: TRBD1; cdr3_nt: TGTGCCAGCAGCCAAGCCGGGACAGGTAACGAGCAGTACTTC; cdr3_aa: CASSQAGTGNEQYF
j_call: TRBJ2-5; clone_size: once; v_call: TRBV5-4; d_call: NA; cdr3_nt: TGTGCCAGCAGCTTGGAGGGGCCCTTCGAGACCCAGTACTTC; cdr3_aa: CASSLEGPFETQYF
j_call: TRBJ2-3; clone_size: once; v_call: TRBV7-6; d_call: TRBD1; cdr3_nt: TGTGCCAGCAGCTCTGCAGACAGGGGGAGAATGGATACGCAGTATTTT; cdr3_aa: CASSSADRGRMDTQYF
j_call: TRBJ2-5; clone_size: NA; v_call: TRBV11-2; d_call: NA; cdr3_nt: TGTGCCAGCAGCTCGCAAGGGGATGAAACCCAGTACTTC; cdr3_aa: CASSSQGDETQYF
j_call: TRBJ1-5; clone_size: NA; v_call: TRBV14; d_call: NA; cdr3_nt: TGTGCCAGCAGCCAAGATAAAGGGTCAGGGCTCCCTCAGCCCCAGCATTTT; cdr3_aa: CASSQDKGSGLPQPQHF
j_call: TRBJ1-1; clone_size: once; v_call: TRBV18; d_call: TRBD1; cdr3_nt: TGTGCCAGCTCAGCCGTCCCGGGACAGGGGGCTTTAGTCACTGAAGCTTTCTTT; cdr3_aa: CASSAVPGQGALVTEAFF
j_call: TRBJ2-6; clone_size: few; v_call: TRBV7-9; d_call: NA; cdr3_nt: TGTGCCAGCAGCTTGAGGGTGGCAGCCAACGTCCTGACTTTC; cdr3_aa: CASSLRVAANVLTF